Listed below are T cell receptor beta chains from one sample, sequenced in a study of T cells in Graves' hyperthyroidism and ophthalmopathy. MiXCR was run by TCRdb on the multiplex PCR reads, yielding one entry per CDR3 protein. Of a few hundred thousand distinct CDR3 sequences detected, around 16% appear once; the ten largest clones hold about 7%. Sequenced sample: blood. These receptors originate from a woman aged 30 to 39 with Graves' hyperthyroidism. Each CDR3 is given with its conserved first and last residue. Fields, in order: J gene, V gene, D gene, clone size, CDR3 protein, CDR3 DNA. The D gene is left open where the match is weak. Only part of the rows carry a size: once, few, many, or a class if the clone is expanded.

J gene: TRBJ2-7; V gene: TRBV7-9; D gene: .; clone size: few; CDR3 protein: CASSLTSQGGYEQYF; CDR3 DNA: TGTGCCAGCAGCTTAACCTCTCAAGGTGGCTACGAGCAGTACTTC
J gene: TRBJ2-7; V gene: TRBV6-2/TRBV6-3; D gene: .; clone size: many; CDR3 protein: CASSPPQGRYEQYF; CDR3 DNA: TGTGCCAGCAGCCCCCCGCAGGGAAGGTACGAGCAGTACTTC
J gene: TRBJ2-3; V gene: TRBV27; D gene: .; clone size: .; CDR3 protein: CASSLFGGLFTDTQYF; CDR3 DNA: TGTGCCAGCAGTTTATTTGGGGGGCTTTTCACAGATACGCAGTATTTT
J gene: TRBJ2-7; V gene: TRBV7-2; D gene: .; clone size: .; CDR3 protein: CASSPQVGTSYEQYF; CDR3 DNA: TGTGCCAGCTCTCCCCAGGTCGGGACATCCTACGAGCAGTACTTC
J gene: TRBJ1-1; V gene: TRBV18; D gene: TRBD1; clone size: many; CDR3 protein: CASSPTGPGAEAFF; CDR3 DNA: TGTGCCAGCTCCCCGACAGGGCCCGGGGCTGAAGCTTTCTTT
J gene: TRBJ2-2; V gene: TRBV12-3/TRBV12-4; D gene: .; clone size: many; CDR3 protein: CASSLAQSGTGELFF; CDR3 DNA: TGTGCCAGCAGTTTAGCGCAGAGCGGGACCGGGGAGCTGTTTTTT
J gene: TRBJ1-5; V gene: TRBV7-2; D gene: TRBD1; clone size: .; CDR3 protein: CASSLQNRGRWHF; CDR3 DNA: TGTGCCAGCAGCCTCCAAAACAGGGGGCGCTGGCATTTT
J gene: TRBJ2-1; V gene: TRBV24-1; D gene: TRBD2; clone size: many; CDR3 protein: CATSDFHGRDSSYNEQFF; CDR3 DNA: TGTGCCACCAGTGATTTTCACGGGAGGGATAGCTCCTACAATGAGCAGTTCTTC
J gene: TRBJ1-1; V gene: TRBV30; D gene: .; clone size: .; CDR3 protein: CAWSPLRGMNTEAFF; CDR3 DNA: TGTGCCTGGAGCCCCTTGAGGGGGATGAACACTGAAGCTTTCTTT
J gene: TRBJ1-2; V gene: TRBV4-1; D gene: .; clone size: .; CDR3 protein: CASSGDNYGYTF; CDR3 DNA: TGCGCCAGCAGCGGTGATAACTATGGCTACACCTTC
J gene: TRBJ1-1; V gene: TRBV28; D gene: .; clone size: .; CDR3 protein: CASSLPNPTNTEAFF; CDR3 DNA: TGTGCCAGCAGTTTACCCAATCCCACGAACACTGAAGCTTTCTTT
J gene: TRBJ2-5; V gene: TRBV7-2; D gene: .; clone size: many; CDR3 protein: CASSATLKGQETQYF; CDR3 DNA: TGTGCCAGCAGCGCCACCTTAAAGGGCCAAGAGACCCAGTACTTC
J gene: TRBJ2-3; V gene: TRBV19; D gene: TRBD2; clone size: .; CDR3 protein: CASSLPGGQSTQYF; CDR3 DNA: TGTGCCAGTAGTCTACCGGGAGGGCAGTCTACGCAGTATTTT
J gene: TRBJ2-1; V gene: TRBV20-1; D gene: TRBD2; clone size: .; CDR3 protein: CSCLADNDDPSSYNEQFF; CDR3 DNA: TGCAGCTGTCTAGCGGATAATGATGACCCGAGCTCCTACAATGAGCAGTTCTTC
J gene: TRBJ2-1; V gene: TRBV20-1; D gene: TRBD2; clone size: .; CDR3 protein: CSGGGLAVHEQFF; CDR3 DNA: TGCAGTGGGGGGGGACTAGCGGTCCATGAGCAGTTCTTC
J gene: TRBJ2-7; V gene: TRBV11-2; D gene: .; clone size: .; CDR3 protein: CASSQEPEGEQYF; CDR3 DNA: TGTGCCAGCAGCCAAGAGCCTGAGGGCGAGCAGTACTTC
J gene: TRBJ2-7; V gene: TRBV20-1; D gene: TRBD2; clone size: many; CDR3 protein: CSASRLAGGYEQYF; CDR3 DNA: TGCAGTGCTAGCCGACTAGCGGGGGGATACGAGCAGTACTTC
J gene: TRBJ2-1; V gene: TRBV28; D gene: .; clone size: few; CDR3 protein: CASSLIRAVNEQFF; CDR3 DNA: TGTGCCAGCAGTTTAATTCGGGCGGTCAATGAGCAGTTCTTC
J gene: TRBJ1-2; V gene: TRBV12-3/TRBV12-4; D gene: TRBD1; clone size: many; CDR3 protein: CASSLGVGQANYGYTF; CDR3 DNA: TGTGCCAGCAGTTTAGGAGTAGGACAGGCAAACTATGGCTACACCTTC
J gene: TRBJ2-3; V gene: TRBV5-1; D gene: .; clone size: .; CDR3 protein: CASSYRTASTDTQYF; CDR3 DNA: TGCGCCAGCAGCTACCGGACAGCTAGCACAGATACGCAGTATTTT
J gene: TRBJ1-4; V gene: TRBV19; D gene: .; clone size: .; CDR3 protein: CASTPQSARHDEKLFF; CDR3 DNA: TGTGCCAGTACCCCCCAGTCGGCCAGGCACGATGAAAAACTGTTTTTT
J gene: TRBJ2-3; V gene: TRBV6-1; D gene: TRBD2; clone size: .; CDR3 protein: CASSSPRASGAISTDTQYF; CDR3 DNA: TGTGCCAGCAGTTCACCCCGGGCTAGCGGGGCTATCAGCACAGATACGCAGTATTTT
J gene: TRBJ2-1; V gene: TRBV18; D gene: TRBD2; clone size: many; CDR3 protein: CASSPPSSGRGNEQFF; CDR3 DNA: TGTGCCAGCTCACCTCCATCTAGCGGGAGGGGGAATGAGCAGTTCTTC
J gene: TRBJ2-3; V gene: TRBV24-1; D gene: TRBD2; clone size: many; CDR3 protein: CATSDSSGRGDTQYF; CDR3 DNA: TGTGCCACCAGTGATAGTAGCGGGAGGGGTGATACGCAGTATTTT
J gene: TRBJ2-1; V gene: TRBV12-3/TRBV12-4; D gene: .; clone size: many; CDR3 protein: CASTPDEGTNEQFF; CDR3 DNA: TGTGCCAGCACCCCAGACGAGGGCACCAATGAGCAGTTCTTC
J gene: TRBJ1-1; V gene: TRBV7-2; D gene: TRBD1; clone size: .; CDR3 protein: CASSLRGLDTEAFF; CDR3 DNA: TGTGCCAGCAGCTTAAGGGGGCTGGACACTGAAGCTTTCTTT
J gene: TRBJ2-1; V gene: TRBV28; D gene: TRBD2; clone size: many; CDR3 protein: CASSSGLAGVFDEQFF; CDR3 DNA: TGTGCCAGCAGTTCGGGACTAGCGGGAGTGTTCGATGAGCAGTTCTTC
J gene: TRBJ2-1; V gene: TRBV12-3/TRBV12-4; D gene: TRBD2; clone size: many; CDR3 protein: CASTVLTSGSRNEQFF; CDR3 DNA: TGTGCCAGCACCGTATTGACTAGCGGGAGTCGGAATGAGCAGTTCTTC
J gene: TRBJ1-2; V gene: TRBV7-9; D gene: .; clone size: once; CDR3 protein: CASSFVRGRRNYGYTF; CDR3 DNA: TGTGCCAGCAGCTTTGTCCGAGGGCGCCGGAACTATGGCTACACCTTC
J gene: TRBJ1-2; V gene: TRBV7-3; D gene: TRBD1; clone size: .; CDR3 protein: CASSATDRGHGYTF; CDR3 DNA: TGTGCCAGCAGCGCGACCGACAGGGGTCATGGCTACACCTTC
J gene: TRBJ1-1; V gene: TRBV4-2; D gene: .; clone size: .; CDR3 protein: CASSQAIGGAGTEAFF; CDR3 DNA: TGTGCCAGCAGCCAAGCGATTGGGGGCGCGGGCACTGAAGCTTTCTTT
J gene: TRBJ1-1; V gene: TRBV30; D gene: .; clone size: many; CDR3 protein: CAWSLRPGLATEAFF; CDR3 DNA: TGTGCCTGGAGCCTTCGGCCCGGACTGGCCACTGAAGCTTTCTTT
J gene: TRBJ2-1; V gene: TRBV27; D gene: .; clone size: many; CDR3 protein: CASSSHNRDGMYNEQFF; CDR3 DNA: TGTGCCAGCAGTTCCCATAACAGGGATGGTATGTACAATGAGCAGTTCTTC
J gene: TRBJ2-1; V gene: TRBV13; D gene: .; clone size: many; CDR3 protein: CASSLGYSSYNEQFF; CDR3 DNA: TGTGCCAGCAGCTTAGGGTACAGCTCCTACAATGAGCAGTTCTTC
J gene: TRBJ1-6; V gene: TRBV30; D gene: TRBD1; clone size: .; CDR3 protein: CAWSAGTGVSPLHF; CDR3 DNA: TGTGCCTGGAGCGCCGGGACAGGGGTCTCACCCCTCCACTTT
J gene: TRBJ2-3; V gene: TRBV5-1; D gene: .; clone size: many; CDR3 protein: CASSLAADTQYF; CDR3 DNA: TGCGCCAGCAGCCTCGCCGCAGATACGCAGTATTTT
J gene: TRBJ2-3; V gene: TRBV20-1; D gene: TRBD1; clone size: once; CDR3 protein: CSARDRDSLDTQYF; CDR3 DNA: TGCAGTGCTAGGGACAGGGACTCATTGGATACGCAGTATTTT
J gene: TRBJ2-4; V gene: TRBV27; D gene: .; clone size: few; CDR3 protein: CGSERRNIQYF; CDR3 DNA: TGTGGGAGTGAGCGGCGAAACATTCAGTACTTC
J gene: TRBJ2-3; V gene: TRBV9; D gene: TRBD2; clone size: .; CDR3 protein: CASSVWAGEADTQYF; CDR3 DNA: TGTGCCAGCAGCGTATGGGCGGGAGAGGCAGATACGCAGTATTTT
J gene: TRBJ1-4; V gene: TRBV6-1; D gene: .; clone size: many; CDR3 protein: CASRKIATNEKLFF; CDR3 DNA: TGTGCCAGCAGAAAGATAGCAACTAATGAAAAACTGTTTTTT
J gene: TRBJ1-5; V gene: TRBV2; D gene: .; clone size: many; CDR3 protein: CASGWANQPQHF; CDR3 DNA: TGTGCCAGCGGATGGGCCAATCAGCCCCAGCATTTT
J gene: TRBJ1-2; V gene: TRBV18; D gene: TRBD1; clone size: many; CDR3 protein: CASSRGTGADYGYTF; CDR3 DNA: TGTGCCAGCTCACGAGGGACAGGGGCTGACTATGGCTACACCTTC
J gene: TRBJ2-7; V gene: TRBV7-2; D gene: TRBD1; clone size: many; CDR3 protein: CASSNRGSTYEQYF; CDR3 DNA: TGTGCCAGCAGCAACAGGGGATCCACCTACGAGCAGTACTTC
J gene: TRBJ2-5; V gene: TRBV5-4; D gene: .; clone size: .; CDR3 protein: CASSSGTGYQETQYF; CDR3 DNA: TGTGCCAGCAGCTCCGGGACTGGGTACCAAGAGACCCAGTACTTC
J gene: TRBJ2-1; V gene: TRBV6-2/TRBV6-3; D gene: TRBD2; clone size: many; CDR3 protein: CASSYSIAGGDYNEQFF; CDR3 DNA: TGTGCCAGCAGTTACTCAATAGCGGGAGGCGACTACAATGAGCAGTTCTTC
J gene: TRBJ1-2; V gene: TRBV19; D gene: .; clone size: few; CDR3 protein: CASSISGHDGYTF; CDR3 DNA: TGTGCCAGTAGTATATCGGGGCATGATGGCTACACCTTC
J gene: TRBJ1-6; V gene: TRBV20-1; D gene: .; clone size: few; CDR3 protein: CSARDLARSSYNSPLHF; CDR3 DNA: TGCAGTGCTAGAGATCTCGCCAGGAGCTCCTATAATTCACCCCTCCACTTT
J gene: TRBJ1-1; V gene: TRBV10-3; D gene: .; clone size: many; CDR3 protein: CATRGSNTEAFF; CDR3 DNA: TGTGCCACCCGGGGCTCGAACACTGAAGCTTTCTTT
J gene: TRBJ2-1; V gene: TRBV19; D gene: TRBD2; clone size: .; CDR3 protein: CASSRLAGGTTSHNEQFF; CDR3 DNA: TGTGCCAGTAGCAGGCTAGCGGGAGGTACCACCTCCCACAATGAGCAGTTCTTC
J gene: TRBJ2-3; V gene: TRBV3-1; D gene: TRBD2; clone size: many; CDR3 protein: CASSQVGAGAGDTQYF; CDR3 DNA: TGTGCCAGCAGCCAAGTTGGAGCGGGAGCGGGGGATACGCAGTATTTT
J gene: TRBJ1-3; V gene: TRBV6-1; D gene: TRBD1; clone size: .; CDR3 protein: CASRHGTGTGRSGNTIYF; CDR3 DNA: TGTGCCAGCAGACACGGCACCGGGACAGGACGCTCTGGAAACACCATATATTTT
J gene: TRBJ2-3; V gene: TRBV5-4; D gene: TRBD2; clone size: few; CDR3 protein: CASSQAGGFTDTQYF; CDR3 DNA: TGTGCCAGCAGCCAAGCGGGAGGGTTCACAGATACGCAGTATTTT
J gene: TRBJ2-2; V gene: TRBV7-8; D gene: TRBD2; clone size: .; CDR3 protein: CASSFSGTSVTGELFF; CDR3 DNA: TGTGCCAGCAGCTTCTCCGGGACTAGCGTAACCGGGGAGCTGTTTTTT
J gene: TRBJ2-1; V gene: TRBV5-5; D gene: .; clone size: .; CDR3 protein: CASSRDPAGNEQFF; CDR3 DNA: TGTGCCAGCAGCCGGGACCCCGCGGGAAATGAGCAGTTCTTC
J gene: TRBJ2-7; V gene: TRBV30; D gene: .; clone size: few; CDR3 protein: CAWSASGNYEQYF; CDR3 DNA: TGTGCCTGGAGTGCATCCGGGAATTACGAGCAGTACTTC
J gene: TRBJ1-2; V gene: TRBV6-5; D gene: .; clone size: .; CDR3 protein: CASSYSGGRANYGYTF; CDR3 DNA: TGTGCCAGCAGTTACTCCGGGGGCCGGGCTAACTATGGCTACACCTTC
J gene: TRBJ2-3; V gene: TRBV20-1; D gene: TRBD1; clone size: once; CDR3 protein: CSANRGGFGVDTQYF; CDR3 DNA: TGCAGTGCTAACAGGGGTGGTTTCGGGGTAGATACGCAGTATTTT